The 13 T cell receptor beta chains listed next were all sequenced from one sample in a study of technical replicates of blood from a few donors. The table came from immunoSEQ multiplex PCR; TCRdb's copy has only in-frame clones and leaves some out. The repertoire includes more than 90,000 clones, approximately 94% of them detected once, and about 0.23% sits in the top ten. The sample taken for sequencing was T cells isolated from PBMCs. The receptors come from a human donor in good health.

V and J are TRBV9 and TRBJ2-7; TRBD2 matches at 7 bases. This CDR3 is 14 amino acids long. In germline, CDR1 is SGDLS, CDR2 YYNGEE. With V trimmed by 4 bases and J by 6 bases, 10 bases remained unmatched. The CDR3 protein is CASSSPGGSPEQYF. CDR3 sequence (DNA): TGTGCCAGCAGCTCCCCCGGGGGGTCCCCCGAGCAGTACTTC.

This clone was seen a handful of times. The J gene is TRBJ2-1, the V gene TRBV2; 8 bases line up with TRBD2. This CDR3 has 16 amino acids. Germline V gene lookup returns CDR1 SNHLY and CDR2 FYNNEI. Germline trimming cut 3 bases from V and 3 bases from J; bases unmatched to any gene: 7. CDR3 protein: CASSEGTRLYYNEQFF. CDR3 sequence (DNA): TGTGCCAGCAGTGAGGGGACTAGATTGTACTACAATGAGCAGTTCTTC.

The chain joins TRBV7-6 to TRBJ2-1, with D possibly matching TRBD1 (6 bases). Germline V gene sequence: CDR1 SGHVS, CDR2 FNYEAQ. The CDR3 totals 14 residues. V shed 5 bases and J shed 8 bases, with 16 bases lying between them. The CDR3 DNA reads TGTGCCAGCAGCATACAGGGTCTAGGGGATGAGCAGTTCTTC. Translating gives CASSIQGLGDEQFF.

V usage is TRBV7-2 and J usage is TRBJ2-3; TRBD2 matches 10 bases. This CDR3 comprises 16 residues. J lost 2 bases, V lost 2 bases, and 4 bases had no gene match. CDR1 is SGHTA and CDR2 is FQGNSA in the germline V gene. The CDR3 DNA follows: TGTGCCAGCAGCTTAAGGAGCGGGGGGGCCACAGATACGCAGTATTTT. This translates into CASSLRSGGATDTQYF. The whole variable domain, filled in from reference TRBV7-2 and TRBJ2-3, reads GAGVSQSPSNKVTEKGKDVELRCDPISGHTALYWYRQSLGQGLEFLIYFQGNSAPDKSGLPSDRFSAERTGGSVSTLTIQRTQQEDSAVYLCASSLRSGGATDTQYFGPGTRLTVL.

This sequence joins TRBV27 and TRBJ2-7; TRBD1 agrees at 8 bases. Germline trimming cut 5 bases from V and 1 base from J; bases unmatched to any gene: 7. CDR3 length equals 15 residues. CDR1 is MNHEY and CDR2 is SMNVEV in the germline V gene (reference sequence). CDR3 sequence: CASSTSRTGSYEQYF. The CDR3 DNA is TGTGCCAGCAGTACCTCACGGACAGGGTCCTACGAGCAGTACTTC.

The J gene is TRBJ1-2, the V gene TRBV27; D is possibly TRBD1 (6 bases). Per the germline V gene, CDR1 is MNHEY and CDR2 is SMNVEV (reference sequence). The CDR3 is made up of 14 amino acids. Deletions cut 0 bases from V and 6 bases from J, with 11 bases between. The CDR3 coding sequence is TGTGCCAGCAGTTTATCGTCGGCAGGGGATGGCTACACCTTC. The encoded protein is CASSLSSAGDGYTF.

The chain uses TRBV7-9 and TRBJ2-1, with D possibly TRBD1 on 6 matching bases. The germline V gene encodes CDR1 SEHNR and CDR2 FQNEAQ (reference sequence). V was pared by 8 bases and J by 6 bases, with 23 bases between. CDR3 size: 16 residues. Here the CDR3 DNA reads TGTGCCAGCGGCCTTACAGGGTCATCACGACGCAATGAGCAGTTCTTC. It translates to CASGLTGSSRRNEQFF.

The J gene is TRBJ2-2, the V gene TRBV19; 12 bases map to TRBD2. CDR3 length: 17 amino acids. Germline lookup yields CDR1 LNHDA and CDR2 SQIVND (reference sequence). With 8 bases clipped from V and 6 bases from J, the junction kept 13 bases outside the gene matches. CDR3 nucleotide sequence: TGTGCCAGTTCACCTAGCGGGGGGGCCGGTTATCCCGGGGAGCTGTTTTTT. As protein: CASSPSGGAGYPGELFF.

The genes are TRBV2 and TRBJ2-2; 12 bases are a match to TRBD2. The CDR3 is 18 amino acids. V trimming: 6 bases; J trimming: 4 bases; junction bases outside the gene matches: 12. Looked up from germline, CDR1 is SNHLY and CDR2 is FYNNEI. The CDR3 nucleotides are TGTGCCAGCAGCGCGCAGTGGTCACTAGCGGGAGGCACCGGGGAGCTGTTTTTT. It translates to CASSAQWSLAGGTGELFF.

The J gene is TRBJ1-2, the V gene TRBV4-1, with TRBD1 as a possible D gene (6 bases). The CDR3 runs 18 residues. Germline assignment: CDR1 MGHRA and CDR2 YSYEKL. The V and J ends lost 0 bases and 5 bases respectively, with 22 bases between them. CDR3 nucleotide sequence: TGCGCCAGCAGCCAAGAGCTCATTAGGTGGGACACCATATATGGCTACACCTTC. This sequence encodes CASSQELIRWDTIYGYTF.

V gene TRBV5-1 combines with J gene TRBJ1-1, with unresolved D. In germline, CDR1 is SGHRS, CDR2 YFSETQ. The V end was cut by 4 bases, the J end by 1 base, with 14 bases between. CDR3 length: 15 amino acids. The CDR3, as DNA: TGCGCCAGCAGCCGCCTTGATGCCGGGAACACTGAAGCTTTCTTT. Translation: CASSRLDAGNTEAFF.

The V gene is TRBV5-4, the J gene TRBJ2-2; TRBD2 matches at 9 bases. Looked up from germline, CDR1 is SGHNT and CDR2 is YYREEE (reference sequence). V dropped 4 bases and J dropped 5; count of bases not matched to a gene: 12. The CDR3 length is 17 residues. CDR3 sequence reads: CASSLLPGLANTGELFF. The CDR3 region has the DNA TGTGCCAGCAGCCTCCTTCCGGGACTAGCAAATACCGGGGAGCTGTTTTTT.

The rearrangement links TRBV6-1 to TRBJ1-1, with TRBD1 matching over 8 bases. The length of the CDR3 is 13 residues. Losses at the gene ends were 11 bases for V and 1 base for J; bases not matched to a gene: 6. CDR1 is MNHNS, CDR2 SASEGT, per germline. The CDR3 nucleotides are TGTGCCGGCCGGGACAGGCCGAACACTGAAGCTTTCTTT. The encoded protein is CAGRDRPNTEAFF.